What follows describes a single T cell receptor (beta chain). What this receptor recognizes is not known. No base quality values were provided; no much bigger clone lies one nucleotide off. The sample comes from a study of shared clonotypes between healthy human individuals (dated by TCRdb to 2020 to 2022). Study-wide context: Three men and a couple of women, aged 18 to 49 years, made up the cohort. For each donor, CD4 naive and CD4 memory were each run on three plates, CD8 naive on two plates, and CD8 memory on one plate. To estimate repertoire size and how much clonotype sharing occurs between individuals, the study deeply sequenced the blood TCR repertoires of about 5 healthy adults. Different laboratories and diverse techniques were used to prepare libraries and sequence TCR repertoires, to increase sequencing depth and limit assay-specific biases. Between about 0.85 and 9.5 billion PBMCs per donor were obtained by leukapheresis.

Using the deep immunoSEQ assay, TCR CDR3 regions were amplified from genomic DNA by multiplex PCR. Genomic DNA extracted from each cell subset was distributed evenly over all wells of several immunoSEQ 96-well plates, and each plate served as one replicate. For sorted subsets, each replicate PCR was loaded with around 220 ng genomic DNA, equivalent to approximately 33,000 T cell genomes. Purified libraries were quantified with a Qubit 3.0 fluorometer, sized on a Bioanalyzer 2100, and re-quantified with the KAPA Library Quantification kit. A separate single-read 150-cycle Illumina NextSeq 550 flow cell was used to sequence each immunoSEQ 96-well plate. As for how the authors treated the data: Because the immunoSEQ output included only junctional sequences and no quality scores, the filtering could not be the same as the filtering used for full-length reads. To assign V/J genes and CDR3, sequences were annotated against IMGT germline references using PyIR, a Python wrapper for IgBLAST v1.9. Reads with weak V/J assignments (E-value above 1e-6), missing CDR3, stop codons, out-of-frame junctions, or ambiguous translated residues were removed. A V3J clonotype was defined by an identical inferred V gene, J gene, and CDR3 amino acid sequence. To compute the percentage overlap between repertoires, the number of shared unique clonotypes was divided by the size of the smaller repertoire. Richness of each repertoire was evaluated using RTK rarefaction, the Chao1 estimator, and Recon v2.1 estimates of unobserved clonotypes. Generation probabilities for all TCRbeta clonotypes obtained by the gDNA method from a few donors were computed using OLGA. TCRdb took over this immuneACCESS table, retaining in-frame rearrangements with V and J assigned. Such tables are incomplete; in checked studies, under half of the missing clones stem from an unresolved V gene, and the remainder is unexplained. V and J calls and clone size come straight from that table; D and trimming were deduced from the DNA. The sample yields around 1.9 million clones; around 95% were counted once. Clones ranked in the top ten supply more than 1.5% of the sample.

CD8 naive samples were CD45RO-negative cells positively selected for CCR7, giving a CD45RA+CCR7+ population that excluded TemRA cells. The donors were healthy, HIV-negative adults who had no recently reported acute infections or vaccinations. Every donor was a Caucasian adult residing in Nashville, Tennessee, USA. After blood collection by leukapheresis, PBMCs were isolated using Ficoll-Histopaque density gradient centrifugation and then cryopreserved in the vapor phase of liquid nitrogen. Analytical flow cytometry was used to check the purity and quantity of every magnetically sorted T cell population. Genomic DNA was isolated from each sorted fraction and quantified by UV absorbance on a Nanodrop 2000c. Study-wide conclusions, independent of this receptor: Sampling was restricted to blood, and TCR repertoires in tissues likely differ from the TCR repertoires found in blood. Naive subsets generally had larger estimated clonotype richness than memory subsets. Compared with non-shared clonotypes, clonotypes shared by all four sorted-subset donors had higher generation probabilities. Because the study included a small number of donors, the genetic and exposure-history diversity represented was limited. Across a handful of donors, approximately 4.9% of naive CD4, roughly 3.4% of naive CD8, about 2.3% of memory CD4, and approximately 0.4% of memory CD8 clonotypes were shared. Incomplete sequencing was indicated by rarefaction of sorted-subset datasets, despite the large sequencing depth. Pairwise subsampling led to the expectation that sequencing depth would affect the degree of clonotype sharing among donors.

Sequencing was performed on naive CD8+ T cells from PBMCs. Explained via the paper, the cell subset or site label denotes: CD45RA+CCR7+. The TCR originated in a young man in good health. Some clones in this sample may be carry-over from other donors' samples.

The nucleotide sequence reads as follows: TGTGCCAGCAGCTTCCGAAAAGCTAGCGGGGTCTCCTACGAGCAGTACTTC. It specifies CASSFRKASGVSYEQYF. This receptor chain uses TRBV7-9 and TRBJ2-7; 9 of the junction bases match TRBD2. Trimming takes 3 bases off V and 0 bases off J; junction bases not matched to a gene: 9. The germline V gene encodes CDR1 SEHNR and CDR2 FQNEAQ (reference sequence). The CDR3 runs 17 amino acids, cysteine and phenylalanine included. Only CDR3 DNA is held: 51 bases, read in frame from base 1.